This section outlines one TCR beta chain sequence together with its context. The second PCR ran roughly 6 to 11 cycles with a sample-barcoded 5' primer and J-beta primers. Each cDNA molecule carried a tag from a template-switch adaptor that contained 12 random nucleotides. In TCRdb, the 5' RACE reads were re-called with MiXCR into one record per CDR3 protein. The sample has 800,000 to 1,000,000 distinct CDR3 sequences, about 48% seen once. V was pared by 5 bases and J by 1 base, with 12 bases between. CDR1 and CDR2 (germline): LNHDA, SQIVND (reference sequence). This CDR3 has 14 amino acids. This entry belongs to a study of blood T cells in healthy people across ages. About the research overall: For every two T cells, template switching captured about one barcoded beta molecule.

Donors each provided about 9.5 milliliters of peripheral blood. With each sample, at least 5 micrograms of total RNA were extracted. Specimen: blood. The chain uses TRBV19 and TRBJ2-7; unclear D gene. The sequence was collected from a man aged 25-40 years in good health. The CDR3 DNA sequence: TGTGCCAGTAGTTTCGGGTCAGAATCCTACGAGCAGTACTTC. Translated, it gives CASSFGSESYEQYF.